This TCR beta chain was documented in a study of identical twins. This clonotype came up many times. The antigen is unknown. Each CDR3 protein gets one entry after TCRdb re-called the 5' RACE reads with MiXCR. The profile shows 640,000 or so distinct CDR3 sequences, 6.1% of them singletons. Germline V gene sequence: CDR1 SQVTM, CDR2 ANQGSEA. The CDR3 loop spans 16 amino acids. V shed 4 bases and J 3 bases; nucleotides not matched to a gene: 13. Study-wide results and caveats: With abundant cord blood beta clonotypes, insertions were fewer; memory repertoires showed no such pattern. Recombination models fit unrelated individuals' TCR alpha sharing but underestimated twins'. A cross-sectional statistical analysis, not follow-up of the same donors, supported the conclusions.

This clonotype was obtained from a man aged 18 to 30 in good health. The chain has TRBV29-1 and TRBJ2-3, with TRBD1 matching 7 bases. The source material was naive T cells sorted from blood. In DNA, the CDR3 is TGCAGCGTTGTTTTAGGGGGACAGTACGTTACAGATACGCAGTATTTT. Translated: CSVVLGGQYVTDTQYF.